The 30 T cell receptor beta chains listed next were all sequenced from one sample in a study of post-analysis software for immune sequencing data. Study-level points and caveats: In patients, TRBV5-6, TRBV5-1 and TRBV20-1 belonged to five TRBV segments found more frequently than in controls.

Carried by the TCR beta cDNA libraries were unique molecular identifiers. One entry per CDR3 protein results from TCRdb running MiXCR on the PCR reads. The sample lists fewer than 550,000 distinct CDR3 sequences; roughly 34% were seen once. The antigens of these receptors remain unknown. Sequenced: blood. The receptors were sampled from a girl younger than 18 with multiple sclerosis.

Here the CDR3 reads CSAGTGLGYTF. In DNA form, the CDR3 reads TGCAGCGCAGGTACAGGGTTGGGCTACACCTTC. The chain is built from TRBV29-1 and TRBJ1-2; TRBD1 might be the D (6 bases). The length of the CDR3 is 11 residues. The germline CDR1 and CDR2 sequences are SQVTM and ANQGSEA. V lost 7 bases, J lost 8 bases, and 14 bases lay in between.

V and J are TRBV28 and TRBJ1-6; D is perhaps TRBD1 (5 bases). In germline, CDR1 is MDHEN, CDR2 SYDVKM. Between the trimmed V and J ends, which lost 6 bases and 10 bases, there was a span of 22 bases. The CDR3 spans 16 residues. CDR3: CASRTPTGSASSPLHF. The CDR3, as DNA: TGTGCCAGCAGGACCCCTACAGGCAGTGCGAGCTCACCCCTCCACTTT.

CDR3 amino acids: CASSLDNTGNYGYTF. The CDR3 DNA sequence: TGCGCCAGCAGCTTGGATAATACAGGGAACTATGGCTACACCTTC. The chain employs TRBV5-1 and TRBJ1-2, with D possibly TRBD1 on 6 matching bases. The V end lost 0 bases, the J end lost 2 bases, and 11 bases lay between the germline ends. There are 15 residues in the CDR3. CDR1 is SGHRS and CDR2 is YFSETQ in the germline V gene. Filled out from reference TRBV5-1 and TRBJ1-2, the complete variable domain reads KAGVTQTPRYLIKTRGQQVTLSCSPISGHRSVSWYQQTPGQGLQFLFEYFSETQRNKGNFPGRFSGRQFSNSRSEMNVSTLELGDSALYLCASSLDNTGNYGYTFGSGTRLTVV.

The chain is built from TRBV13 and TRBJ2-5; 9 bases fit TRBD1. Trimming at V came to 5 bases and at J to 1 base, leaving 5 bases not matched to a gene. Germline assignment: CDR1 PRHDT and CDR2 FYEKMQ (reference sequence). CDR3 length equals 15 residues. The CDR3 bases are TGTGCCAGCAGCGGGGGGGACAGGGCCCAAGAGACCCAGTACTTC. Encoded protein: CASSGGDRAQETQYF.

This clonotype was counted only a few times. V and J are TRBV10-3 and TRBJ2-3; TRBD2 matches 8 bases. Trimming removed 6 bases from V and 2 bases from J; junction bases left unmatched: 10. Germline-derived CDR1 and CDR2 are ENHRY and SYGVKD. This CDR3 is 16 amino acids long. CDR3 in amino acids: CAISSGTRPYTDTQYF. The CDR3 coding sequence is TGTGCCATCAGCTCCGGGACTAGACCTTACACAGATACGCAGTATTTT.

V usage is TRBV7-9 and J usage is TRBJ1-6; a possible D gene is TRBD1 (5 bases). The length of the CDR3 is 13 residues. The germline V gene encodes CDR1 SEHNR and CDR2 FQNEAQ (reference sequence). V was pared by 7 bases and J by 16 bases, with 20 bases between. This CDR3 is CASNVEGIAFLHF. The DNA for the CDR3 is TGTGCCAGCAATGTTGAGGGGATCGCCTTTCTCCACTTT.

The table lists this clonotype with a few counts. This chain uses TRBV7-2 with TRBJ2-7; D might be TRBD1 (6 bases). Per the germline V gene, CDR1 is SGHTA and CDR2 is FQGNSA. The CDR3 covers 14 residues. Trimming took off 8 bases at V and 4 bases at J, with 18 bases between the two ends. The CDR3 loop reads CASSPGQGNYEQYF. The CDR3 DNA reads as TGTGCCAGCTCCCCCGGGCAGGGGAATTACGAGCAGTACTTC.

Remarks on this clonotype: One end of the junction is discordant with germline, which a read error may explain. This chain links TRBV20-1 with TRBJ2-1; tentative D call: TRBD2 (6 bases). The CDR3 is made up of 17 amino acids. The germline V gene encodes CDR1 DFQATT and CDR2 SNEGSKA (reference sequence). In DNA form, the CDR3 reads TGCAGTGCTAAGTCAGTCGGCGGGGCGATCTCCGACAATGAGCAGTTCTTC. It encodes CSAKSVGGAISDNEQFF.

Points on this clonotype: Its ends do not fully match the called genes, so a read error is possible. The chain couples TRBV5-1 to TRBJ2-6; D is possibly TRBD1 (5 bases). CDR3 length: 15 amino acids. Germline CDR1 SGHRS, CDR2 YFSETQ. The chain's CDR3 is CASSPDSSGANVRTF. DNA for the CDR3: TGCGCCAGCAGCCCTGACAGCTCTGGGGCCAACGTCCGGACTTTC.

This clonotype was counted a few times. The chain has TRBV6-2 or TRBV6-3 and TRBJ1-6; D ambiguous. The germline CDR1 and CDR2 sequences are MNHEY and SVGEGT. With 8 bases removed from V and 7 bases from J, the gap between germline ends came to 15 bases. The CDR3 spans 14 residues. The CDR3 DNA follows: TGTGCCAGCGACCCGACCTTTCTGAATTCACCCCTCCACTTT. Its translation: CASDPTFLNSPLHF.

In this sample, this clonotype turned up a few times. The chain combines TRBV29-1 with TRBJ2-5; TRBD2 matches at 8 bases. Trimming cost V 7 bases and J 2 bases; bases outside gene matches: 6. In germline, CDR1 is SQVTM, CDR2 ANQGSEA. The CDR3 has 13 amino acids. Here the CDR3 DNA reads TGCAGCGCCGGGGGGGCCGGGCAAGAGACCCAGTACTTC. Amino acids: CSAGGAGQETQYF.

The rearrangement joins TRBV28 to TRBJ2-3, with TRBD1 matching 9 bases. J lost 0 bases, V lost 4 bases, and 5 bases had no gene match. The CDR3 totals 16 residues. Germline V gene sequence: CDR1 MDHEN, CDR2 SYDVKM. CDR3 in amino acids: CASSSWTGESTDTQYF. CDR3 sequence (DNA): TGTGCCAGCAGTTCCTGGACAGGGGAAAGCACAGATACGCAGTATTTT.

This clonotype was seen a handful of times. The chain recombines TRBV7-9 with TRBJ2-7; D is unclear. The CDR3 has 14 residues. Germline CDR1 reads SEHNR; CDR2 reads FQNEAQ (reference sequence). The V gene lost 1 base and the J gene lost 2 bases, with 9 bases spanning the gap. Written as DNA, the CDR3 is TGTGCCAGCAGCTTAGATCCGGTCACCTACGAGCAGTACTTC. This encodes CASSLDPVTYEQYF.

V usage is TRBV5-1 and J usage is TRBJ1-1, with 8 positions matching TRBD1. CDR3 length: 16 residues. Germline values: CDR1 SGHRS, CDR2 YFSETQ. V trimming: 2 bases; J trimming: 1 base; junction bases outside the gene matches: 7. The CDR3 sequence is CASSLVPGQANTEAFF. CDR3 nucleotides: TGCGCCAGCAGCTTAGTCCCGGGACAGGCGAACACTGAAGCTTTCTTT.

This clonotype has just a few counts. Written as DNA, the CDR3 is TGTGCCAGCAGCCCATTGACTCAGGGGACAGGGATTCCCACTGAAGCTTTCTTT. It encodes CASSPLTQGTGIPTEAFF. The V gene is TRBV7-6, the J gene TRBJ1-1; TRBD1 aligns across 9 bases. Looked up from germline, CDR1 is SGHVS and CDR2 is FNYEAQ. This CDR3 contains 18 residues. V lost 5 bases to trimming and J lost 4 bases; unmatched junction nucleotides: 17.

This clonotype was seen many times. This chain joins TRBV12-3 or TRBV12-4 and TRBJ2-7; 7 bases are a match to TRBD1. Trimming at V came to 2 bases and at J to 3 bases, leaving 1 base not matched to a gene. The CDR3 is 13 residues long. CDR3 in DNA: TGTGCCAGCAGTTTAAACAGGGGCTACGAGCAGTACTTC. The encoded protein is CASSLNRGYEQYF.

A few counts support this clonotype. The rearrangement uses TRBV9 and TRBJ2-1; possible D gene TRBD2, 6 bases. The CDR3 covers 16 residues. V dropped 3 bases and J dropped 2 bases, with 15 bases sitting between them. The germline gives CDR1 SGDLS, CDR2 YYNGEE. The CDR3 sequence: CASSGLPGLPYNEQFF. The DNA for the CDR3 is TGTGCCAGCAGCGGTCTGCCGGGACTGCCCTACAATGAGCAGTTCTTC.

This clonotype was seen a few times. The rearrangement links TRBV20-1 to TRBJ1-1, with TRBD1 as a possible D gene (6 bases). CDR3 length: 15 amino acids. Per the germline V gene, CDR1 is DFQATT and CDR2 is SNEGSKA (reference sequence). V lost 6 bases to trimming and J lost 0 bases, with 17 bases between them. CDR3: CSAPALGQMNTEAFF. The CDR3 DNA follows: TGCAGTGCCCCCGCGCTGGGACAAATGAACACTGAAGCTTTCTTT.

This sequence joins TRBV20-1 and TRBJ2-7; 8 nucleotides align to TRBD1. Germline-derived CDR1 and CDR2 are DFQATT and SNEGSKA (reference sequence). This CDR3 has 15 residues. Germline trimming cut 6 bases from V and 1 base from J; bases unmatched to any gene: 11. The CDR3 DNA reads TGCAGTGCCCTTGGGGGGCAGGGGGCTTCCTACGAGCAGTACTTC. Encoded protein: CSALGGQGASYEQYF.

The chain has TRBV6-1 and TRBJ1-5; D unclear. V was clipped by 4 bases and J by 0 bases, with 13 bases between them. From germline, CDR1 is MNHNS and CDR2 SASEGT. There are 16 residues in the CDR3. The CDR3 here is CASSGLGGYSNQPQHF. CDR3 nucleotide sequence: TGTGCCAGCAGTGGATTGGGCGGATATAGCAATCAGCCCCAGCATTTT.

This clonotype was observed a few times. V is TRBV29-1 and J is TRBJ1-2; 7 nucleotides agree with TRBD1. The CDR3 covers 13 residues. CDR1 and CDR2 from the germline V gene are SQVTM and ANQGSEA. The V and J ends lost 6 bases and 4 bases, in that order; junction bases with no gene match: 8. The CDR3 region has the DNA TGCAGCGTGCTACGACAGGGAGGCTATGGCTACACCTTC. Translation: CSVLRQGGYGYTF.

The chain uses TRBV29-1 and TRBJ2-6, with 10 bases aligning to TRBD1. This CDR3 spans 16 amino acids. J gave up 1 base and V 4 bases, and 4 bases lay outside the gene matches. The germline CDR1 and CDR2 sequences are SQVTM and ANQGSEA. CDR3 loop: CSVAGQGKSGANVLTF. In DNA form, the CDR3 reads TGCAGCGTTGCGGGACAGGGGAAGTCTGGGGCCAACGTCCTGACTTTC. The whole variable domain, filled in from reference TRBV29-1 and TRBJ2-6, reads SAVISQKPSRDICQRGTSLTIQCQVDSQVTMMFWYRQQPGQSLTLIATANQGSEATYESGFVIDKFPISRPNLTFSTLTVSNMSPEDSSIYLCSVAGQGKSGANVLTFGAGSRLTVL.

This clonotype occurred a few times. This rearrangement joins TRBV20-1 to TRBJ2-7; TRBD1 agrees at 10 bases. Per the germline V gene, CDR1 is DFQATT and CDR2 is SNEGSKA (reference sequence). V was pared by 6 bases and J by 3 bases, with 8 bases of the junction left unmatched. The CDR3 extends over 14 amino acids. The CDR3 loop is CSAETGGDFYEQYF. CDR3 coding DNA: TGCAGTGCGGAGACAGGGGGCGACTTCTACGAGCAGTACTTC.

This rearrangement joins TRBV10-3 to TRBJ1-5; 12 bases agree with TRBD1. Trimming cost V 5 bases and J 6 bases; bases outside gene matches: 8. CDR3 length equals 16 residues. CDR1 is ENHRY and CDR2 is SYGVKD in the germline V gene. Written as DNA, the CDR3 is TGTGCCATCAGTTCTTCTCCGGGACAGGGGGCTCAGCCCCAGCATTTT. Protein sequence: CAISSSPGQGAQPQHF.

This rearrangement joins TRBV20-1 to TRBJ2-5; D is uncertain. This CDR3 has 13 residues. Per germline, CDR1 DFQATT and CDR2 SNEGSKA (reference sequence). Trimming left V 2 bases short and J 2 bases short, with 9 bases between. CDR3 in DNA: TGCAGTGCTAGAATAGTCACTCAAGAGACCCAGTACTTC. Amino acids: CSARIVTQETQYF.

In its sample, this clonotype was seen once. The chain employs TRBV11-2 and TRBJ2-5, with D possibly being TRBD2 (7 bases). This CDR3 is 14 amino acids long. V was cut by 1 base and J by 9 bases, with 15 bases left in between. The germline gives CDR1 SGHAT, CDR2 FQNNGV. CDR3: CASSLVSREGAQYF. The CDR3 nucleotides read TGTGCCAGCAGCTTAGTCAGCAGGGAGGGGGCCCAGTACTTC.

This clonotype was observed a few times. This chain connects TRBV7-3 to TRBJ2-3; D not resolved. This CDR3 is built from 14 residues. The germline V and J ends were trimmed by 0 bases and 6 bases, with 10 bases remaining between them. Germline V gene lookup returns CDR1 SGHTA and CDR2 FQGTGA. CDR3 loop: CASSLTFPPDTQYF. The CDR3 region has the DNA TGTGCCAGCAGCTTAACGTTCCCCCCGGATACGCAGTATTTT. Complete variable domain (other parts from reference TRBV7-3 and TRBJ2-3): GAGVSQTPSNKVTEKGKYVELRCDPISGHTALYWYRQSLGQGPEFLIYFQGTGAADDSGLPNDRFFAVRPEGSVSTLKIQRTERGDSAVYLCASSLTFPPDTQYFGPGTRLTVL.

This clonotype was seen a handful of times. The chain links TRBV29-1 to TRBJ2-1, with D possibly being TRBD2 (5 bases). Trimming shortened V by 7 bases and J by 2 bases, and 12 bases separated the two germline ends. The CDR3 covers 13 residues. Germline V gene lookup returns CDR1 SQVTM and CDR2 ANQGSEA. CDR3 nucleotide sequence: TGCAGCGCTGGCGGGCAGGCCTACAATGAGCAGTTCTTC. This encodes CSAGGQAYNEQFF.

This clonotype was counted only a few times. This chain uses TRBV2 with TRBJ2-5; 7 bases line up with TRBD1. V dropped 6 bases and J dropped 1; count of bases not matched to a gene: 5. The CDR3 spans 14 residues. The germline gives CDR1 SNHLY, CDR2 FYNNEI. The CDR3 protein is CASSDRASQETQYF. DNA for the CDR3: TGTGCCAGCAGCGACAGGGCGTCCCAAGAGACCCAGTACTTC.

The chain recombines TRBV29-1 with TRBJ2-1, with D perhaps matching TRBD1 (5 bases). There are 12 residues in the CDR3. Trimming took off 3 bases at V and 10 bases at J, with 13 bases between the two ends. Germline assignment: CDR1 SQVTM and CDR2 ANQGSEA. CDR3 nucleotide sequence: TGCAGCGTTGATGGTAGTGCAGGGGAGCAGTTCTTC. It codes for CSVDGSAGEQFF.